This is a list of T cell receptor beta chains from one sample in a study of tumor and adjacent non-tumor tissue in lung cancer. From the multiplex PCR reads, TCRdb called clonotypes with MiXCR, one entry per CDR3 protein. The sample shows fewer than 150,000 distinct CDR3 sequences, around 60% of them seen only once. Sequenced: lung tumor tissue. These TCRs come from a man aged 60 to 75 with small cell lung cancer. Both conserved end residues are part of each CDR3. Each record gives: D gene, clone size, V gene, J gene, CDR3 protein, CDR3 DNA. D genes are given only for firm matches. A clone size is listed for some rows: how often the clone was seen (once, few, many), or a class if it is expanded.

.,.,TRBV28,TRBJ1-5,CANSLWGGRTSNQPQHF,TGTGCCAACAGTTTATGGGGGGGCAGAACTAGCAATCAGCCCCAGCATTTT
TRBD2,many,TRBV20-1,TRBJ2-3,CSAYTSAGTDTQYF,TGCAGTGCTTATACTAGCGCCGGGACAGATACGCAGTATTTT
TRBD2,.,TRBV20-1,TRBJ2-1,CSARDLAGELIEQSF,TGCAGTGCTAGAGATCTAGCGGGGGAGCTGATTGAGCAGTCCTTC
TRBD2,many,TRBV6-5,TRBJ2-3,CASSWEREDTQYF,TGTGCCAGCAGTTGGGAGCGGGAGGATACGCAGTATTTT
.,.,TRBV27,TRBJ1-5,CASSFVWSRNQPQHF,TGTGCCAGCAGTTTTGTGTGGTCTCGCAACCAGCCCCAGCATTTT
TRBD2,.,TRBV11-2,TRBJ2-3,CASSYPRAGDTHYF,TGTGCCAGCAGCTACCCGAGGGCGGGAGATACGCACTATTTT
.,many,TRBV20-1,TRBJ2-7,CSARHDGTYEQYF,TGCAGTGCTAGGCATGACGGAACCTACGAGCAGTACTTC
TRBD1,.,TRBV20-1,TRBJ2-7,CCADDRGTTQYF,TGCTGTGCTGACGACAGGGGTACGACCCAGTATTTC
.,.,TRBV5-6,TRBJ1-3,CASSIRGFSGNTIYF,TGTGCCAGCAGCATCCGGGGATTCTCTGGAAACACCATATATTTT
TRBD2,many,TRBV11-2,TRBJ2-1,CASSLGVAGGYYYNEQFF,TGTGCCAGCAGCTTAGGAGTAGCGGGAGGCTACTACTACAATGAGCAGTTCTTC
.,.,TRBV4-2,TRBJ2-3,CATTTTGLFTDTQYF,TGTGCCACCACTACGACGGGGCTTTTCACAGATACGCAGTATTTT
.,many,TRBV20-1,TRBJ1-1,CSATLLGDTEAFF,TGCAGTGCCACGCTCTTAGGGGACACTGAAGCTTTCTTT
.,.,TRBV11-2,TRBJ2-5,CASSLYVPETQCF,TGTGCCAGCAGCTTATACGTTCCAGAGACCCAGTGCTTC
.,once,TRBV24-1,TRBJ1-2,CATRGGAPTNYGYTF,TGTGCCACCAGGGGAGGCGCCCCTACTAACTATGGCTACACCTTC
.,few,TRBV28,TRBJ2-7,CASSFGGTDYEQYF,TGTGCCAGCAGTTTTGGGGGGACAGACTACGAGCAGTACTTC
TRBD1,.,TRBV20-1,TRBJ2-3,CSATGQGGPDTQYF,TGCAGTGCCACCGGACAGGGTGGTCCAGATACGCAGTATTTT
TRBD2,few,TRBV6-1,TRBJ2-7,CASGLAESYEQYF,TGTGCCAGCGGGCTAGCGGAGTCCTACGAGCAGTACTTC
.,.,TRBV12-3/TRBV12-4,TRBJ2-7,CASSGGSDLHTYEQYF,TGTGCCAGCAGTGGGGGGTCCGACCTTCATACCTACGAGCAGTACTTC
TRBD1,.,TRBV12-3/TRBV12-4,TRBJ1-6,CASSSSMGTAYNSPLHF,TGTGCCAGCAGTTCTTCTATGGGGACAGCGTATAATTCACCCCTCCACTTT
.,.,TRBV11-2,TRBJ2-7,CASSSLSRGGHF,TGTGCCAGCAGCTCACTTTCCAGGGGTGGGCACTTC
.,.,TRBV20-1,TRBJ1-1,CSVRDYTGAFF,TGCAGTGTTAGGGACTACACTGGAGCTTTCTTT
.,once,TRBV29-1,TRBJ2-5,CIVESGGSPTQYF,TGCATCGTTGAAAGCGGTGGTTCCCCTACCCAGTACTTC
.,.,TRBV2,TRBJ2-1,CASSDGAPAYVEQFF,TGTGCCAGCAGTGATGGCGCGCCCGCCTACGTTGAGCAGTTCTTC
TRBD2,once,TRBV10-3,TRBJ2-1,CGVSGGAELEQFF,TGTGGCGTTTCGGGAGGGGCAGAACTTGAGCAGTTCTTC
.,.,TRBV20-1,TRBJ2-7,CSVLVTTGSYEQYF,TGCAGTGTCCTCGTGACAACGGGCTCCTACGAGCAGTACTTC
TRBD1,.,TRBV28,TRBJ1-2,CASSFCSLQGSYYGYTF,TGTGCCAGCAGTTTTTGCTCCCTACAGGGGTCTTACTATGGCTACACCTTC
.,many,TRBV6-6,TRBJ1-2,CASSLDYGYTF,TGTGCCAGCAGTTTAGACTATGGCTACACCTTC
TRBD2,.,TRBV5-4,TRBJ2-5,CASSSAGGQETQYF,TGTGCCAGCAGCTCTGCGGGAGGCCAAGAGACCCAGTACTTC
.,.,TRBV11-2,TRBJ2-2,CASSLGLGRYAGELFF,TGTGCCAGCAGCCTAGGCCTAGGGAGGTACGCCGGGGAGCTGTTTTTT
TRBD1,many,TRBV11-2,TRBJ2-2,CASSFRQGANTGELFF,TGTGCCAGCAGCTTCCGACAGGGGGCAAACACCGGGGAGCTGTTTTTT
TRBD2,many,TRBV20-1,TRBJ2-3,CSARELARTDTQYF,TGCAGTGCTAGAGAACTAGCGCGCACAGATACGCAGTATTTT
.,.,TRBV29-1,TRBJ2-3,CSVIRTELSTDTQYF,TGCAGCGTAATAAGGACAGAGCTTAGCACAGATACGCAGTATTTT
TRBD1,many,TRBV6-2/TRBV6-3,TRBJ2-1,CASSILTTGDEQFF,TGTGCCAGCTCGATACTAACGACAGGGGATGAGCAGTTCTTC
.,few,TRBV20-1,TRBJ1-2,CSARRKIDVGYTF,TGCAGTGCTCGACGTAAGATAGATGTGGGCTACACCTTC
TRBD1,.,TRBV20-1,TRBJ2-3,CSARGAGGAVYTQYF,TGCAGTGCTAGAGGCGCAGGGGGCGCAGTATATACGCAGTATTTT
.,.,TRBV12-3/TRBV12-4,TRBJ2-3,CASSHPGLTETINTDTQYF,TGTGCCAGCAGTCATCCGGGACTTACGGAAACCATTAACACAGATACGCAGTATTTT
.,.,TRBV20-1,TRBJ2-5,CCAEGGGETQYF,TGTTGTGCCGAGGGAGGGGGAGAGACCCAGTACTTC
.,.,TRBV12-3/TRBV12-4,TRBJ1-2,CASNLTVAGPGFRYTF,TGTGCCAGCAATTTAACGGTCGCAGGGCCAGGATTTCGCTACACCTTC
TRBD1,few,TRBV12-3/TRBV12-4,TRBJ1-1,CASTSRGQGASNTEAFF,TGTGCCAGCACCTCTAGGGGACAGGGGGCTTCGAACACTGAAGCTTTCTTT
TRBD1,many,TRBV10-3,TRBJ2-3,CAISPRRTGASTDTQYF,TGTGCCATCAGTCCAAGAAGGACAGGGGCGTCCACAGATACGCAGTATTTT
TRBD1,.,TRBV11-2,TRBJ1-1,CATSTRQGKNTEAFF,TGTGCCACCAGCACCAGACAGGGCAAGAACACTGAAGCTTTCTTT
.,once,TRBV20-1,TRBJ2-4,CSASPASRTKNIQYF,TGCAGTGCCAGTCCGGCTAGCAGAACCAAAAACATTCAGTACTTC
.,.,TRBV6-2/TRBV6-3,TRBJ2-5,CVSSSVLVRGTQYF,TGTGTCAGCAGTTCCGTCCTCGTCAGGGGGACCCAGTACTTC
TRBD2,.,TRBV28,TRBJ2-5,CASSGSGMGVF,TGTGCCAGCAGTGGTAGCGGGATGGGGGTCTTC
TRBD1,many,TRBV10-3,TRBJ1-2,CAIRPTGANYGYTF,TGTGCCATCAGGCCGACAGGGGCAAACTATGGCTACACCTTC
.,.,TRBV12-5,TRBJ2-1,CVSGLVSPNGSRGTSYNEQFF,TGTGTTAGTGGTTTGGTATCGCCTAACGGGAGTAGAGGGACATCCTACAATGAGCAGTTCTTC
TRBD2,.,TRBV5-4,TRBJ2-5,CASNLKLAEESQYF,TGTGCCAGCAACTTGAAACTAGCGGAAGAGAGCCAGTACTTC
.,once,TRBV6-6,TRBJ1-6,CASSFGSSGNSPLRF,TGTGCAAGCAGTTTTGGGTCTTCAGGGAATTCACCCCTCCGCTTT
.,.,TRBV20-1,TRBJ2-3,CSAWDPIRDTQYF,TGCAGTGCTTGGGACCCCATTCGAGATACGCAGTATTTT
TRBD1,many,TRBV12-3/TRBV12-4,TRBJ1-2,CASSLGQGANYGYTF,TGTGCCAGCAGTTTGGGACAGGGGGCGAACTATGGCTACACCTTC
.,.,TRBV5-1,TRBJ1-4,CASSLAGGNTEKLLF,TGCGCCAGCAGCTTGGCCGGGGGGAACACTGAAAAACTGCTTTTT
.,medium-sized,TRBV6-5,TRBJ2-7,CASSTQEGSYEQYF,TGTGCCAGCAGTACCCAGGAGGGATCCTACGAGCAGTACTTC
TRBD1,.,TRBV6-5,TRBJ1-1,CFSSYRGLETETFF,TGTTTCAGCAGTTATAGGGGGCTAGAGACTGAAACTTTCTTT
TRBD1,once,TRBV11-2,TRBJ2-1,CASSLPTGQREQFF,TGTGCTAGCAGCCTCCCGACAGGGCAGAGAGAGCAGTTCTTC